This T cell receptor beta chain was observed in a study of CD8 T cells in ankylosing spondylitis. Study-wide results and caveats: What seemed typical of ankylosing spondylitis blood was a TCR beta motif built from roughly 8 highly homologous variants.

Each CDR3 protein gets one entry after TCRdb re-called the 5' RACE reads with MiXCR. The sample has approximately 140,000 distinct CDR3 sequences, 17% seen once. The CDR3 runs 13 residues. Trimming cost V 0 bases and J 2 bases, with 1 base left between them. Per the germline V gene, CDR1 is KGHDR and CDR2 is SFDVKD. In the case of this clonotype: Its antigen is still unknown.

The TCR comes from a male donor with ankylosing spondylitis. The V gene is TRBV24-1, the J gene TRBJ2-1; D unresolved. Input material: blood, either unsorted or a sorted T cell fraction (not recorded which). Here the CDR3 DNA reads TGTGCCACCAGTGATTTGCCCTACAATGAGCAGTTCTTC. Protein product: CATSDLPYNEQFF.